These T cell receptor beta chains were read from a single sample in a study of T cell repertoires in cytomegalovirus infection. TCRdb called the reads again in MiXCR, with one record for every CDR3 protein. The sample has about 490,000 distinct CDR3 sequences, about 10% seen once. The specimen was PBMCs. The source of these receptors is a human donor in good health (CMV status not recorded). Some clones in this sample may be carry-over from other donors' samples. Both conserved end residues are trimmed from each CDR3.

v_gene: TRBV10-3; j_gene: TRBJ2-3; CDR3aa: AISDRDSRTDTQY
v_gene: TRBV5-1; j_gene: TRBJ1-3; CDR3aa: ASSTGPSGNTIY
v_gene: TRBV20-1; j_gene: TRBJ1-4; CDR3aa: SAGRGNPNEKLF
v_gene: TRBV6-1; j_gene: TRBJ2-7; CDR3aa: ASSSSSLWAGPREQY
v_gene: TRBV29-1; j_gene: TRBJ2-1; CDR3aa: SVYSYSSYNEQF
v_gene: TRBV5-4; j_gene: TRBJ2-5; CDR3aa: ASSLGVAGVETQY
v_gene: TRBV19; j_gene: TRBJ1-5; CDR3aa: ASSIEPQYKPQH
v_gene: TRBV4-1; j_gene: TRBJ2-1; CDR3aa: ASSQGARGSNEQF
v_gene: TRBV6-1; j_gene: TRBJ2-2; CDR3aa: ASRVPGPRHTGELF
v_gene: TRBV12-5; j_gene: TRBJ1-6; CDR3aa: ASGLVQGTGLEYNSPLH
v_gene: TRBV19; j_gene: TRBJ1-5; CDR3aa: ASLRRGVDQPQH
v_gene: TRBV5-6; j_gene: TRBJ2-3; CDR3aa: ASSFLNGITDTQY
v_gene: TRBV20-1; j_gene: TRBJ2-3; CDR3aa: SATTGYGADTQY
v_gene: TRBV5-6; j_gene: TRBJ2-5; CDR3aa: ASSLRTGETQY
v_gene: TRBV5-1; j_gene: TRBJ2-5; CDR3aa: ASSPGTIKETQY
v_gene: TRBV6-5; j_gene: TRBJ2-3; CDR3aa: ASSYSVGGADTQY
v_gene: TRBV14; j_gene: TRBJ2-1; CDR3aa: ASSRSLGHNEQF
v_gene: TRBV14; j_gene: TRBJ1-2; CDR3aa: ASSNWQVTPLYGYT
v_gene: TRBV29-1; j_gene: TRBJ2-1; CDR3aa: SVEIGTGGAYNEQF
v_gene: TRBV3-1; j_gene: TRBJ2-1; CDR3aa: ASSQDGEQF
v_gene: TRBV12-3/TRBV12-4; j_gene: TRBJ2-1; CDR3aa: ASRGGTSGQHLQF
v_gene: TRBV7-9; j_gene: TRBJ1-1; CDR3aa: ASSLARPGEAF
v_gene: TRBV7-8; j_gene: TRBJ2-5; CDR3aa: ASSDLETQY
v_gene: TRBV27; j_gene: TRBJ2-7; CDR3aa: ASTLRAEGLYEQY
v_gene: TRBV12-5; j_gene: TRBJ2-5; CDR3aa: ASGSTVQETQY
v_gene: TRBV28; j_gene: TRBJ1-1; CDR3aa: ASSFVGNTEAF
v_gene: TRBV30; j_gene: TRBJ2-1; CDR3aa: AWSAGLAGVDEQF
v_gene: TRBV4-1; j_gene: TRBJ1-2; CDR3aa: ASSQGAGRGYT
v_gene: TRBV23-1; j_gene: TRBJ2-1; CDR3aa: ASSHSRGGTHNEQF
v_gene: TRBV9; j_gene: TRBJ2-2; CDR3aa: ASSPQGAPGELF